These 2 T cell receptor beta chains were sequenced from one sample in a study of shared clonotypes between healthy human individuals. Generated by immunoSEQ multiplex PCR, the TCRdb table keeps only in-frame clones and is missing some. Of 2 million to 2.5 million clones in the sample, approximately 93% were seen once. Source material: naive CD4+ T cells from PBMCs. Documented subset: CD45RA+ positively selected. Receptor source: a man in his late teens or twenties in good health. Some clones in this sample may be carry-over from other donors' samples.

The genes are TRBV4-3 and TRBJ1-2; D gene uncertain. The CDR3 extends over 15 amino acids. The V gene lost 0 bases and the J gene lost 1 base, with 9 bases spanning the gap. The germline gives CDR1 LGHNA, CDR2 YSLEER. CDR3 bases: TGCGCCAGCAGCCAAGAGCACGGATATAACTATGGCTACACCTTC. Encoded protein: CASSQEHGYNYGYTF.

This clone turned up a few times. This rearrangement joins TRBV4-1 to TRBJ1-2; D perhaps matches TRBD1 (5 bases). Germline-derived CDR1 and CDR2 are MGHRA and YSYEKL. V lost 4 bases to trimming and J lost 0 bases, with 24 bases between them. This CDR3 is built from 19 residues. The DNA of the CDR3 is TGCGCCAGCAGCCCCTCATCTAGAGGTGGGGCGCAAGCTAACTATGGCTACACCTTC. This gives the protein CASSPSSRGGAQANYGYTF.